These 21 T cell receptor beta chains share one sample of origin, sequenced in a study of tumor-infiltrating lymphocytes in primary liver carcinoma. A constant-region primer primed TCR beta cDNA synthesis from 400 to 600 ng of total RNA. A slightly modified ARM-PCR protocol with three nested multiplex PCR rounds produced these TCR beta libraries. The two initial PCR rounds, approximately 10 cycles each, used TRBV1-TRBV30 forward and C-beta reverse primers. TCRdb fed the multiplex PCR reads into MiXCR, producing one record per CDR3 protein. The table includes some 110,000 distinct CDR3 sequences, around 64% detected once. Scientists recovered RNA and DNA together from approximately 20-30 mg of unsorted bulk tissue. Sample: liver tumor tissue from sampling region 3. This sample's subset: tumor region T3, left-lateral pole. Receptors originate from a woman aged 55-70 years with primary liver carcinoma and hepatitis B virus infection.

In regard to this clonotype: Germline is not matched at one junction end, which may reflect a read error. The V gene is TRBV6-1, the J gene TRBJ1-1, with TRBD1 as a possible D gene (6 bases). The V gene's germline CDR1 is MNHNS and CDR2 SASEGT. CDR3 length: 14 amino acids. The CDR3 DNA follows: TGTGCTAGCAGTGAAATAGGGGGTACCACTGAAGCTTTCTTT. Protein product: CASSEIGGTTEAFF.

This clonotype was counted ten times or more. J is TRBJ1-4 and V is TRBV12-3 or TRBV12-4; D may be TRBD1 (6 bases). CDR3 size: 13 residues. The V end lost 10 bases, the J end lost 8 bases, and 17 bases lay between the germline ends. The CDR3: CATSRGSFEKLFF. The CDR3 nucleotides read TGTGCCACCTCCAGGGGTTCTTTCGAAAAACTGTTTTTT.

There are many counts of this clonotype. This CDR3 is CASRQREGQQETQYF. For the CDR3, the DNA is TGTGCCAGCAGACAGCGGGAGGGCCAACAAGAGACCCAGTACTTC. The V call is TRBV6-1, the J call TRBJ2-5, with TRBD2 matching over 10 bases. The CDR3 extends over 15 amino acids. Looked up from germline, CDR1 is MNHNS and CDR2 is SASEGT. V shed 6 bases, J shed 2 bases, and the junction held 6 bases outside the gene matches.

A word on this clonotype: This clone may be a read error of a much larger clone one base away. This chain links TRBV5-4 with TRBJ2-1; 13 bases line up with TRBD2. CDR1 is SGHNT, CDR2 YYREEE, per germline (reference sequence). CDR3 length equals 16 residues. Unmatched junction bases numbered 8, after V lost 7 bases and J lost 4 bases. Here the CDR3 DNA reads TGTGCCAGCGGCACTCGGACTAGCGGGAGTTACAATGAGCAGTTCTTC. This gives the protein CASGTRTSGSYNEQFF. Drawing the rest from reference TRBV5-4 and TRBJ2-1, the complete variable domain is ETGVTQSPTHLIKTRGQQVTLRCSSQSGHNTVSWYQQALGQGPQFIFQYYREEENGRGNFPPRFSGLQFPNYSSELNVNALELDDSALYLCASGTRTSGSYNEQFFGPGTRLTVL.

The sample holds a few counts of this clonotype. CDR3 protein: CASSYGTGAGANVLTF. The CDR3 nucleotides are TGTGCCAGCAGTTATGGGACAGGGGCTGGGGCCAACGTCCTGACTTTC. V and J are TRBV7-3 and TRBJ2-6; 10 nucleotides align to TRBD1. The CDR3 sequence is 16 residues long. The ends lost 6 bases at V and 2 bases at J; junction bases unmatched: 4. In germline, CDR1 is SGHTA, CDR2 FQGTGA.

The rearrangement joins TRBV20-1 to TRBJ1-2, with TRBD1 as a possible D gene (6 bases). Germline V gene data show CDR1 as DFQATT and CDR2 as SNEGSKA (reference sequence). V was cut by 4 bases and J by 2 bases, with 8 bases left in between. The CDR3 length is 12 residues. CDR3: CSAKTGNYGYTF. The DNA for the CDR3 is TGCAGTGCTAAAACAGGGAACTATGGCTACACCTTC.

This chain connects TRBV12-3 or TRBV12-4 to TRBJ1-1, with D hard to call. Trimming stripped 1 base from V and 0 bases from J, with 6 bases between. This CDR3 is built from 14 residues. CDR3 in amino acids: CASSLVGLNTEAFF. DNA of the CDR3: TGTGCCAGCAGTTTAGTAGGGCTGAACACTGAAGCTTTCTTT.

The rearrangement joins TRBV20-1 to TRBJ2-7, with 10 positions matching TRBD1. The trim removed 2 bases at V and 1 base at J, leaving 5 bases unmatched. CDR1 is DFQATT, CDR2 SNEGSKA, per germline (reference sequence). This CDR3 contains 15 residues. For the CDR3, the DNA is TGCAGTGCTAGAAAGACAGGGGGCGCTTCCTACGAGCAGTACTTC. Its translation is CSARKTGGASYEQYF.

This clonotype was seen many times. V usage is TRBV4-2 and J usage is TRBJ2-3; D could derive from TRBD1 or TRBD2 (5 bases each). The CDR3 has 15 residues. CDR1 is LGHNA and CDR2 is YNFKEQ in the germline V gene. Trimming stripped 5 bases from V and 5 bases from J, with 17 bases between. The CDR3 loop reads CASSVRDAREDTQYF. The CDR3 DNA is TGTGCCAGCAGCGTCCGGGACGCTCGAGAAGATACGCAGTATTTT.

On this clonotype itself: Since no conserved phenylalanine or tryptophan closes the CDR3, a read error is the likely cause. The DNA for the CDR3 is TGCAGCGAGGACGGGGGCACAGATACGCAGTATTAT. Amino acid sequence: CSEDGGTDTQYY. The rearrangement uses TRBV29-1 and TRBJ2-3; D may be TRBD2 (5 bases). The CDR3 covers 12 residues. Deletions cut 7 bases from V and 1 base from J, with 9 bases between. Germline V lookup: CDR1 SQVTM, CDR2 ANQGSEA.

The V call is TRBV29-1, the J call TRBJ2-1, with TRBD2 identical over 9 bases. V dropped 7 bases and J dropped 9; count of bases not matched to a gene: 10. Germline CDR1 and CDR2: SQVTM and ANQGSEA. There are 13 residues in the CDR3. CDR3 sequence reads: CSARGTSLTEQFF. CDR3 in DNA: TGCAGCGCTAGGGGGACTAGCCTCACTGAGCAGTTCTTC.

Turning to this clonotype: Because the CDR3 is missing its conserved closing phenylalanine or tryptophan, this is likely a read error. This rearrangement joins TRBV11-2 to TRBJ2-7; 8 bases map to TRBD2. The CDR3 sequence is 17 residues long. CDR1 and CDR2 (germline): SGHAT, FQNNGV. The CDR3 protein is CASSPDFPREGSYGQYI. For the CDR3, the DNA is TGTGCCAGTAGCCCCGACTTCCCTCGGGAGGGCTCCTACGGGCAGTACATC.

This clonotype was counted many times. The CDR3 DNA reads TGTGCCAGCAGACTAGACCTGAACACTGAAGCTTTCTTT. Encoded protein: CASRLDLNTEAFF. The chain links TRBV12-3 or TRBV12-4 to TRBJ1-1, with unresolved D. The length of the CDR3 is 13 residues. V was clipped by 6 bases and J by 0 bases, with 8 bases between them.

This clonotype has only a few counts. At one of its ends the junction is not consistent with the germline gene, which may arise from a read error. The rearrangement joins TRBV6-1 to TRBJ2-1, with D unresolved. Per the germline V gene, CDR1 is MNHNS and CDR2 is SASEGT. CDR3 size: 15 residues. The CDR3 bases are TGTGCCAGCAGTGAATACACCAGCTCCTACAATGAGCAGCTCTTC. Encoded protein: CASSEYTSSYNEQLF.

The J gene is TRBJ2-2, the V gene TRBV11-3; D is perhaps TRBD1 (7 bases). The CDR3 runs to 14 residues. The germline V gene has CDR1 SGHNT and CDR2 YENEEA. CDR3 DNA: TGTACCAACAGCCCTAGGGGGGACAGCAGGGAGCTGTTTTTT. The encoded protein is CTNSPRGDSRELFF.

This clonotype has at least ten counts. V usage is TRBV28 and J usage is TRBJ2-4; a possible D gene is TRBD2 (7 bases). Trimming stripped 7 bases from V and 0 bases from J, with 10 bases between. Germline CDR1 is MDHEN and CDR2 is SYDVKM. The CDR3 is 14 amino acids. This chain's CDR3 is CASIGGLAKNIQYF. CDR3 coding DNA: TGTGCCAGCATCGGGGGGCTAGCCAAAAACATTCAGTACTTC.

V is TRBV11-3 and J is TRBJ2-3; 7 positions agree with TRBD1. Germline lookup yields CDR1 SGHNT and CDR2 YENEEA. Trimming at V came to 5 bases and at J to 2 bases, leaving 16 bases not matched to a gene. The CDR3 covers 18 residues. Here the CDR3 DNA reads TGTGCCAGCAGCCAGCGGTCCGGGACAGAGACTAACACAGATACGCAGTATTTT. Its protein is CASSQRSGTETNTDTQYF.

About this clonotype: It is likely a read error, because the conserved phenylalanine at the end of the CDR3 is missing. The chain carries TRBV11-2 and TRBJ2-5; tentative D call: TRBD2 (5 bases). Germline V gene data show CDR1 as SGHAT and CDR2 as FQNNGV. V lost 9 bases to trimming and J lost 7 bases, with 18 bases between them. This CDR3 spans 13 amino acids. In DNA, the CDR3 is TGTGCCAGAAGTCCCAATTTTGCGGGGACCCAGTACTTA. Amino acids: CARSPNFAGTQYL.

This clonotype has at least ten counts. This chain links TRBV5-4 with TRBJ1-1; 8 bases match TRBD1. CDR3 length: 16 residues. From germline, CDR1 is SGHNT and CDR2 YYREEE (reference sequence). The junction had 7 bases not matched to a gene; V was cut back by 3 bases and J by 0 bases. Here the CDR3 DNA reads TGTGCCAGCAGCTCACCTCCGGGACAGGTGAACACTGAAGCTTTCTTT. Translated: CASSSPPGQVNTEAFF. The complete variable domain, with remaining parts taken from reference TRBV5-4 and TRBJ1-1, reads ETGVTQSPTHLIKTRGQQVTLRCSSQSGHNTVSWYQQALGQGPQFIFQYYREEENGRGNFPPRFSGLQFPNYSSELNVNALELDDSALYLCASSSPPGQVNTEAFFGQGTRLTVV.

This clonotype was recorded many times. The genes are TRBV29-1 and TRBJ2-5, with 9 bases fitting TRBD2. CDR1 is SQVTM, CDR2 ANQGSEA, per germline. CDR3 length: 15 residues. After removal of 4 bases from V and 3 bases from J, the junction contained 9 bases not matched to a gene. The CDR3 protein is CSVAYSGSGEETQYF. The CDR3 DNA is TGCAGCGTTGCTTATAGCGGGAGCGGCGAAGAGACCCAGTACTTC.

This chain links TRBV6-5 with TRBJ2-2; 9 bases line up with TRBD2. V lost 5 bases and J lost 9; bases outside the gene matches: 10. CDR1 and CDR2 (germline): MNHEY, SVGAGI. The CDR3 covers 15 residues. The CDR3 loop is CASSPRGGGTRELFF. The CDR3 bases are TGTGCCAGCAGTCCGCGGGGGGGTGGGACCAGGGAGCTGTTTTTT.